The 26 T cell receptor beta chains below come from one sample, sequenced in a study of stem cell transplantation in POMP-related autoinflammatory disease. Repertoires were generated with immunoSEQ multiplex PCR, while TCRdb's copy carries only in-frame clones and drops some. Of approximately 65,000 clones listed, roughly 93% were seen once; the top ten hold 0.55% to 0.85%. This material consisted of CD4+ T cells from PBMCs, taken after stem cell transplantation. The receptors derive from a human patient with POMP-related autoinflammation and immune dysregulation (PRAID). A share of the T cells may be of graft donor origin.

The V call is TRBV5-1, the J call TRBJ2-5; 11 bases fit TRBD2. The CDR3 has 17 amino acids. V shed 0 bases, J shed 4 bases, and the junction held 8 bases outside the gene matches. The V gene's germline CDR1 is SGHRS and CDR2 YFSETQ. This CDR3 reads CASSLAPVAGGVETQYF. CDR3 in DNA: TGCGCCAGCAGCTTGGCCCCGGTAGCGGGGGGGGTAGAGACCCAGTACTTC.

CDR3 residues: CASSPGQNTEAFF. The CDR3 coding sequence is TGCGCCAGCAGCCCGGGACAGAACACTGAAGCTTTCTTT. The rearrangement links TRBV5-1 to TRBJ1-1; maybe TRBD1 (6 bases). CDR1 and CDR2 (germline): SGHRS, YFSETQ. Trimming removed 4 bases at V and 1 base at J, with 8 bases between. This CDR3 contains 13 residues.

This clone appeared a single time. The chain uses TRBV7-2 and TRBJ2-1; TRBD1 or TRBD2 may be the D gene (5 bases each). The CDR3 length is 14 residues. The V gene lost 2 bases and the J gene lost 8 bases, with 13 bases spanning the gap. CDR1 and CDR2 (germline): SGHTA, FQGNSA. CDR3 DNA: TGTGCCAGCAGCTTATCCGGGGCTCTCCATGAGCAGTTCTTC. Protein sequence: CASSLSGALHEQFF.

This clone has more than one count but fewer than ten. In DNA form, the CDR3 reads TGTGCCAGCAGTCCCAGGGACTCCCACTCCTACGAGCAGTACGTC. Its translation is CASSPRDSHSYEQYV. The V gene is TRBV2, the J gene TRBJ2-7, with D perhaps matching TRBD2 (6 bases). The CDR3 sequence is 15 residues long. V dropped 5 bases and J dropped 0 bases, with 14 bases sitting between them. The germline CDR1 and CDR2 sequences are SNHLY and FYNNEI.

CDR3 sequence reads: CASSFRAVHNEQFF. The CDR3 DNA is TGCGCCAGCAGCTTTCGCGCAGTACACAATGAGCAGTTCTTC. The chain combines TRBV5-1 with TRBJ2-1; no reliable D call. Germline V gene data show CDR1 as SGHRS and CDR2 as YFSETQ. There are 14 residues in the CDR3. V was cut by 2 bases and J by 5 bases, with 11 bases left in between. Variable domain in full (rest from reference TRBV5-1 and TRBJ2-1): KAGVTQTPRYLIKTRGQQVTLSCSPISGHRSVSWYQQTPGQGLQFLFEYFSETQRNKGNFPGRFSGRQFSNSRSEMNVSTLELGDSALYLCASSFRAVHNEQFFGPGTRLTVL.

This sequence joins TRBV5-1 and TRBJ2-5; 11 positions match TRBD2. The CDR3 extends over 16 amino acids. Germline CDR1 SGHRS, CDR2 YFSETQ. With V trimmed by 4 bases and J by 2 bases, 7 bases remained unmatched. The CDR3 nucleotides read TGCGCCAGCAGCCCCGGGGTAGCGGGGGGGCAAGAGACCCAGTACTTC. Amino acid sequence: CASSPGVAGGQETQYF.

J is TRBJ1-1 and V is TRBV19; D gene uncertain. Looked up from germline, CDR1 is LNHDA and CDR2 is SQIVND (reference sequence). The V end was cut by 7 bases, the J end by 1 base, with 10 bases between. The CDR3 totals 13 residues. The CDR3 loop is CASIRRGNTEAFF. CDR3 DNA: TGTGCCAGTATCCGGCGGGGGAACACTGAAGCTTTCTTT.

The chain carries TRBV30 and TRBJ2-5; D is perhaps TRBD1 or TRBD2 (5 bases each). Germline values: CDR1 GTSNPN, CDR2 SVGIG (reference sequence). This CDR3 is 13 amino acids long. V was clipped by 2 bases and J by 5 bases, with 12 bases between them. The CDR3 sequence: CAWSPGPLETQYF. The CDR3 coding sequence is TGTGCCTGGAGTCCGGGACCGCTGGAGACCCAGTACTTC.

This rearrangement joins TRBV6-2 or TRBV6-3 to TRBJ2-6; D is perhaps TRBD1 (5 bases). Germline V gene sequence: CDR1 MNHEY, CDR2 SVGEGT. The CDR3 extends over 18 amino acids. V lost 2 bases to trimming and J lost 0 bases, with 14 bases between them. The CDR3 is CASSYRPGPRSGANVLTF. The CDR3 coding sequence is TGTGCCAGCAGTTACCGTCCAGGGCCTCGCTCTGGGGCCAACGTCCTGACTTTC.

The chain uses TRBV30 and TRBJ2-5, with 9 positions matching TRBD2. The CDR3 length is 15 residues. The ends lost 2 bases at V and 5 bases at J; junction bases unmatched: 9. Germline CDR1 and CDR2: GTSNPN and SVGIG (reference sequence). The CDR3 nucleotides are TGTGCCTGGAGTTGGGCGGGAGGGATTCGGGAGACCCAGTACTTC. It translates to CAWSWAGGIRETQYF. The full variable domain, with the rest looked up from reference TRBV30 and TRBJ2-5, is SQTIHQWPATLVQPVGSPLSLECTVEGTSNPNLYWYRQAAGRGLQLLFYSVGIGQISSEVPQNLSASRPQDRQFILSSKKLLLSDSGFYLCAWSWAGGIRETQYFGPGTRLLVL.

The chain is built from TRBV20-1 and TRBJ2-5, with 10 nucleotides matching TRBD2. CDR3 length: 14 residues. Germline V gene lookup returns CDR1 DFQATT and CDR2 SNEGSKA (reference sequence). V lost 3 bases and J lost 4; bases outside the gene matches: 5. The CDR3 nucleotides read TGCAGTGCTAGTCCCCTAGCGGGAGTAGAGACCCAGTACTTC. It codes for CSASPLAGVETQYF.

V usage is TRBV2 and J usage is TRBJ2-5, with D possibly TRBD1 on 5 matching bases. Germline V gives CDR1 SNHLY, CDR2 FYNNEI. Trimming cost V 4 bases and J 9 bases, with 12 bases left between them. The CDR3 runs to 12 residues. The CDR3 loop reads CASSASGQAQYF. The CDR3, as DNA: TGTGCCAGCAGTGCCTCAGGGCAAGCCCAGTACTTC.

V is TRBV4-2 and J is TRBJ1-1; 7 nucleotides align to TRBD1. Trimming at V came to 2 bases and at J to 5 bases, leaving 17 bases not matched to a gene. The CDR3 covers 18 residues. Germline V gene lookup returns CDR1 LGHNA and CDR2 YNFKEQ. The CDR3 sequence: CASSQSKGAFGPGTEAFF. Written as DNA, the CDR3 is TGTGCCAGCAGCCAATCAAAGGGGGCCTTCGGTCCTGGGACTGAAGCTTTCTTT.

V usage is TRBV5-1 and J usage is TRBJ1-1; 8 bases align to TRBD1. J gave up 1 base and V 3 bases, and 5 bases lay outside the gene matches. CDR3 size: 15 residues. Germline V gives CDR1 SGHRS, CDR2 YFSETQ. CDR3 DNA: TGCGCCAGCAGCTCGCTCGGGACAGGGAACACTGAAGCTTTCTTT. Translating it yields CASSSLGTGNTEAFF.

CDR3 coding DNA: TGTGCCAGCAGCCGTACAGGAAACACCATATATTTT. Protein sequence: CASSRTGNTIYF. This sequence joins TRBV16 and TRBJ1-3; D remains ambiguous. The CDR3 has 12 residues. Germline CDR1 is KGHSY and CDR2 is FQNENV. Between the trimmed V and J ends, which lost 4 bases and 4 bases, there was a span of 5 bases. Full variable domain (outside the CDR3, taken from reference TRBV16 and TRBJ1-3): GEEVAQTPKHLVRGEGQKAKLYCAPIKGHSYVFWYQQVLKNEFKFLISFQNENVFDETGMPKERFSAKCLPNSPCSLEIQATKLEDSAVYFCASSRTGNTIYFGEGSWLTVV.

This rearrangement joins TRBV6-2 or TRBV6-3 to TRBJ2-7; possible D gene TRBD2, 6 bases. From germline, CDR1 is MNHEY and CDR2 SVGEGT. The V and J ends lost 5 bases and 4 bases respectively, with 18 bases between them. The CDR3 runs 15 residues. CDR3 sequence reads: CASSPPLGGRYEQYV. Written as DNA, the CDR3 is TGTGCCAGCAGTCCCCCTCTGGGGGGAAGGTACGAGCAGTACGTC.

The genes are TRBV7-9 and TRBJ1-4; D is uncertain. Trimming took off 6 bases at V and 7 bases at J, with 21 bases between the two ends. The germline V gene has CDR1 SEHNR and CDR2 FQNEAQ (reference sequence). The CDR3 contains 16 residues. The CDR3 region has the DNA TGTGCCAGCAGTCGTCGGAGTTGGGGTAGCGGTGAAAAACTGTTTTTT. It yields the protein CASSRRSWGSGEKLFF. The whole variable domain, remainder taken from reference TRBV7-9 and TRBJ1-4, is DTGVSQNPRHKITKRGQNVTFRCDPISEHNRLYWYRQTLGQGPEFLTYFQNEAQLEKSRLLSDRFSAERPKGSFSTLEIQRTEQGDSAMYLCASSRRSWGSGEKLFFGSGTQLSVL.

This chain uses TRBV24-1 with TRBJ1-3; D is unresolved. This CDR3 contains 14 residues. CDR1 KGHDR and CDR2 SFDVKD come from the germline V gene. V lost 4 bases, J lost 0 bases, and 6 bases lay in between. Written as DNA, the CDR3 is TGTGCCACCAGTGACGGAAGCTCTGGAAACACCATATATTTT. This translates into CATSDGSSGNTIYF.

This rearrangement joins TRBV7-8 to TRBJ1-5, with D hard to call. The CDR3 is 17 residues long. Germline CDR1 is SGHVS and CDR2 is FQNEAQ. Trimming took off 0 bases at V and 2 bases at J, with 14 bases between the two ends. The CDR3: CASSLARRAGGNQPQHF. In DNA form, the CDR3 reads TGTGCCAGCAGCTTAGCGCGGAGAGCGGGAGGCAATCAGCCCCAGCATTTT. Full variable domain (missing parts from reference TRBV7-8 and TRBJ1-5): GAGVSQSPRYKVAKRGQDVALRCDPISGHVSLFWYQQALGQGPEFLTYFQNEAQLDKSGLPSDRFFAERPEGSVSTLKIQRTQQEDSAVYLCASSLARRAGGNQPQHFGDGTRLSIL.

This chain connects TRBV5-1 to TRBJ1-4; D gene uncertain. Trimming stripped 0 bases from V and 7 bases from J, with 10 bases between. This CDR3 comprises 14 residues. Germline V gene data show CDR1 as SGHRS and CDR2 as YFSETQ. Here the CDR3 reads CASSLAPGSEKLFF. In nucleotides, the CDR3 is TGCGCCAGCAGCTTGGCACCGGGGAGTGAAAAACTGTTTTTT.

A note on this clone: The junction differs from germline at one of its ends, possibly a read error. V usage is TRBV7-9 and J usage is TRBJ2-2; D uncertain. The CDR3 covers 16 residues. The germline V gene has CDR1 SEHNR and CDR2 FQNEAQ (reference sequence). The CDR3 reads CASSLGQRRNTEELFF. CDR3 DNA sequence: TGTGCCAGCAGCTTAGGTCAAAGGCGGAACACCGAGGAGCTGTTTTTT.

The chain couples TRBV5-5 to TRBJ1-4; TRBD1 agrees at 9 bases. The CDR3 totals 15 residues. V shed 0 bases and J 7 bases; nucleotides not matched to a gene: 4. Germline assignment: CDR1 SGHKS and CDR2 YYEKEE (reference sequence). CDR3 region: CASSLVGQGGEKLFF. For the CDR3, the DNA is TGTGCCAGCAGCTTGGTGGGACAGGGAGGTGAAAAACTGTTTTTT. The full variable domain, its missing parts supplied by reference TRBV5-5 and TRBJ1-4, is DAGVTQSPTHLIKTRGQQVTLRCSPISGHKSVSWYQQVLGQGPQFIFQYYEKEERGRGNFPDRFSARQFPNYSSELNVNALLLGDSALYLCASSLVGQGGEKLFFGSGTQLSVL.

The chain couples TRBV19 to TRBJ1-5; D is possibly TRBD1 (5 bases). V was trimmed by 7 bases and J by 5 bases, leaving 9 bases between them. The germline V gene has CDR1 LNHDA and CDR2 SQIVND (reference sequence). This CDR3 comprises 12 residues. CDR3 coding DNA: TGTGCCAGTAACAGGTTTGATCAGCCCCAGCATTTT. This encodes CASNRFDQPQHF.

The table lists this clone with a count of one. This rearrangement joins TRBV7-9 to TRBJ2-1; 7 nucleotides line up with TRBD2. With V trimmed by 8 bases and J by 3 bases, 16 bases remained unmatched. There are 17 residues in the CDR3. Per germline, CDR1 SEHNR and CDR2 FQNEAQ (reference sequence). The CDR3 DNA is TGTGCCAGCCCCGGCCTAGCGGAATCCCTTTACTACAATGAGCAGTTCTTC. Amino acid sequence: CASPGLAESLYYNEQFF. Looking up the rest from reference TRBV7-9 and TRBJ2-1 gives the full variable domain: DTGVSQNPRHKITKRGQNVTFRCDPISEHNRLYWYRQTLGQGPEFLTYFQNEAQLEKSRLLSDRFSAERPKGSFSTLEIQRTEQGDSAMYLCASPGLAESLYYNEQFFGPGTRLTVL.

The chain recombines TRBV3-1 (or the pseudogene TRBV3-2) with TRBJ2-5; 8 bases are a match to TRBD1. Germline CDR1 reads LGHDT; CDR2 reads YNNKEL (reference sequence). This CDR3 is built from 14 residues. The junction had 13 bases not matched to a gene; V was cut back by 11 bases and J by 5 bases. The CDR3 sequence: CASEEAGGWETQYF. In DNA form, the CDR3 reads TGTGCCTCCGAAGAGGCAGGGGGCTGGGAGACCCAGTACTTC.

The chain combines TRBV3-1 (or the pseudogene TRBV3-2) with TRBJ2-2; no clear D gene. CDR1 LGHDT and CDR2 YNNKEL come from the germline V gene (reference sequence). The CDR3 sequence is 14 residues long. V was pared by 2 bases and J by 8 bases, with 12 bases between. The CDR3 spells CASSQSVASGELFF. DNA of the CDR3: TGTGCCAGCAGCCAAAGCGTAGCTTCTGGGGAGCTGTTTTTT.